These 27 T cell receptor beta chains came from one sample sequenced in a study of cytomegalovirus exposure and HLA in healthy donors. The PCR was carried out with 60 Vbeta primers and 13 Jbeta primers. Clones were read by immunoSEQ multiplex PCR, and TCRdb kept only the in-frame ones, dropping some. Among about 200,000 clones listed, around 77% were seen once. Sequenced sample: PBMCs. The receptor source for this set is a woman younger than 45 in good health and CMV-seronegative.

Regarding this clone: One junction end disagrees with the germline gene, perhaps due to a read error. CDR3 region: CASSFGQNNYGYPF. In DNA, the CDR3 is TGTGCCAGCAGCTTTGGCCAGAATAACTATGGCTACCCCTTC. This chain links TRBV5-6 with TRBJ1-2; D uncertain. The CDR3 totals 14 residues. In germline, CDR1 is SGHDT, CDR2 YYEEEE.

The V gene is TRBV11-2, the J gene TRBJ2-1; D gene unclear. Germline CDR1 SGHAT, CDR2 FQNNGV. V lost 3 bases, J lost 8 bases, and 11 bases lay in between. The CDR3 extends over 13 amino acids. The CDR3 DNA sequence: TGTGCCAGCAGCTTCCTTCCCAGCGATGAGCAGTTCTTC. It is translated as CASSFLPSDEQFF.

The rearrangement links TRBV5-4 to TRBJ2-7; D remains ambiguous. The germline gives CDR1 SGHNT, CDR2 YYREEE (reference sequence). The CDR3 spans 14 residues. V was trimmed by 0 bases and J by 5 bases, leaving 12 bases between them. CDR3 region: CASSLGRQAHEQYF. The DNA of the CDR3 is TGTGCCAGCAGCTTGGGAAGACAAGCCCACGAGCAGTACTTC.

V usage is TRBV7-6 and J usage is TRBJ2-1; tentatively, D is TRBD2 (6 bases). CDR1 is SGHVS, CDR2 FNYEAQ, per germline. The CDR3 is made up of 15 amino acids. Trimming removed 6 bases from V and 0 bases from J, with 12 bases in between. This CDR3 reads CASRRREDSYNEQFF. CDR3 bases: TGTGCCAGCAGACGGCGGGAAGACTCCTACAATGAGCAGTTCTTC.

The chain recombines TRBV5-6 with TRBJ2-7; D is uncertain. V lost 2 bases, J lost 6 bases, and 21 bases lay in between. The germline CDR1 and CDR2 sequences are SGHDT and YYEEEE. This CDR3 region has 16 residues. The CDR3 loop reads CASSFKRSPRPLEQYF. The CDR3 DNA is TGTGCCAGCAGCTTTAAGAGGTCCCCACGGCCTCTCGAGCAGTACTTC.

This chain joins TRBV15 and TRBJ1-5; D is perhaps TRBD1 (5 bases). CDR3 length equals 15 residues. The germline V gene has CDR1 LNHNV and CDR2 YYDKDF (reference sequence). The germline V and J ends were trimmed by 0 bases and 2 bases, with 8 bases remaining between them. CDR3: CATSRDAGGNQPQHF. The CDR3 DNA sequence: TGTGCCACCAGCAGAGATGCGGGGGGCAATCAGCCCCAGCATTTT.

The chain joins TRBV28 to TRBJ1-2, with 12 bases that match TRBD1. Germline CDR1 reads MDHEN; CDR2 reads SYDVKM. CDR3 length equals 16 residues. Unmatched junction bases numbered 14, after V lost 7 bases and J lost 8 bases. The CDR3 nucleotides are TGTGCCAGCACCAAGGGGGACAGGGGGCCGTACGGAGGCTACACCTTC. Encoded protein: CASTKGDRGPYGGYTF.

V is TRBV30 and J is TRBJ2-5, with TRBD2 as a possible D gene (6 bases). Germline CDR1 is GTSNPN and CDR2 is SVGIG (reference sequence). This CDR3 has 14 residues. V was trimmed by 2 bases and J by 5 bases, leaving 15 bases between them. The CDR3 spells CAWSLGRSGETQYF. The CDR3 nucleotides are TGTGCCTGGAGTTTAGGGAGGAGCGGGGAGACCCAGTACTTC.

This clone has just one count. The chain recombines TRBV11-2 with TRBJ2-1; maybe TRBD2 (6 bases). Germline V gives CDR1 SGHAT, CDR2 FQNNGV. V was pared by 5 bases and J by 9 bases, with 14 bases between. This CDR3 spans 13 amino acids. CDR3 in amino acids: CASSGGGRIEQFF. For the CDR3, the DNA is TGTGCCAGCAGCGGGGGAGGTCGGATTGAGCAGTTCTTC.

The CDR3 nucleotides are TGTGCCAGCTCACGCAGGGACAGGGATTACGAGCAGTACTTC. It specifies CASSRRDRDYEQYF. This rearrangement joins TRBV18 to TRBJ2-7; 9 bases match TRBD1. The CDR3 runs 14 residues. CDR1 KGHSH and CDR2 LQKENI come from the germline V gene. V lost 4 bases and J lost 4; bases outside the gene matches: 5.

This chain links TRBV7-9 with TRBJ2-1, with 11 bases matching TRBD2. Germline trimming cut 6 bases from V and 9 bases from J; bases unmatched to any gene: 13. The CDR3 extends over 16 amino acids. Germline V CDR1 and CDR2: SEHNR, FQNEAQ (reference sequence). CDR3 in amino acids: CASSHRLAGKIREQFF. In DNA, the CDR3 is TGTGCCAGCAGTCACCGACTAGCGGGAAAGATACGTGAGCAGTTCTTC. The whole variable domain, filled in from reference TRBV7-9 and TRBJ2-1, reads DTGVSQNPRHKITKRGQNVTFRCDPISEHNRLYWYRQTLGQGPEFLTYFQNEAQLEKSRLLSDRFSAERPKGSFSTLEIQRTEQGDSAMYLCASSHRLAGKIREQFFGPGTRLTVL.

This chain joins TRBV19 and TRBJ1-3; D is undetermined. CDR1 is LNHDA, CDR2 SQIVND, per germline (reference sequence). V lost 4 bases to trimming and J lost 0 bases, with 7 bases between them. The CDR3 runs to 14 residues. CDR3: CASSNGYSGNTIYF. The CDR3 DNA sequence: TGTGCCAGTAGTAACGGGTACTCTGGAAACACCATATATTTT.

The J gene is TRBJ1-1, the V gene TRBV6-4; D call uncertain. The V and J ends lost 3 bases and 5 bases respectively, with 16 bases between them. Germline V lookup: CDR1 MRHNA, CDR2 SNTAGT. This CDR3 is built from 15 residues. CDR3 nucleotide sequence: TGTGCCAGCAGTGATATGGGGAGGGTGGGGACTGAAGCTTTCTTT. Encoded protein: CASSDMGRVGTEAFF.

This sequence joins TRBV5-1 and TRBJ2-1, with D uncertain. CDR3 length: 15 residues. CDR1 and CDR2 from the germline V gene are SGHRS and YFSETQ. Between the trimmed V and J ends, which lost 0 bases and 8 bases, there was a span of 15 bases. CDR3: CASSLEQPRWDEQFF. The CDR3 region has the DNA TGCGCCAGCAGCTTGGAACAGCCCCGATGGGATGAGCAGTTCTTC.

This rearrangement joins TRBV15 to TRBJ1-2; the D gene is possibly TRBD1 (6 bases). The CDR3 spans 16 residues. The V end was cut by 0 bases, the J end by 5 bases, with 16 bases between. Germline CDR1 LNHNV, CDR2 YYDKDF (reference sequence). CDR3 DNA sequence: TGTGCCACCAGCAGAGATCGAAACAGGGACCTTTATGGCTACACCTTC. Its translation: CATSRDRNRDLYGYTF.

The chain uses TRBV20-1 and TRBJ1-3; maybe TRBD1 (5 bases). Germline V gene sequence: CDR1 DFQATT, CDR2 SNEGSKA (reference sequence). V lost 1 base to trimming and J lost 9 bases, with 7 bases between them. The CDR3 loop spans 11 amino acids. In nucleotides, the CDR3 is TGCAGTGCTAGAGCCGGGGGCACCATATATTTT. It encodes CSARAGGTIYF.

This sequence joins TRBV4-2 and TRBJ1-4, with a tentative D call TRBD1 (6 bases). Trimming left V 0 bases short and J 8 bases short, with 16 bases between. CDR1 and CDR2 (germline): LGHNA, YNFKEQ. This CDR3 is 16 amino acids long. CDR3 in amino acids: CASSQDGLQGNEKLFF. The CDR3 DNA reads TGTGCCAGCAGCCAAGATGGATTACAGGGAAACGAAAAACTGTTTTTT.

J is TRBJ2-1 and V is TRBV6-5, with 13 positions matching TRBD2. CDR1 and CDR2 from the germline V gene are MNHEY and SVGAGI. The CDR3 spans 15 residues. J was trimmed by 2 bases and V by 8 bases; bases with no gene match: 3. CDR3: CASVGLAGTYNEQFF. CDR3 coding DNA: TGTGCCAGCGTGGGACTAGCGGGAACCTACAATGAGCAGTTCTTC.

The chain has TRBV7-2 and TRBJ2-3; 7 positions match TRBD2. V was clipped by 7 bases and J by 0 bases; unmatched bases: 7. CDR1 is SGHTA, CDR2 FQGNSA, per germline. CDR3 length: 15 amino acids. CDR3 amino acids: CASNPSGTSTDTQYF. The DNA for the CDR3 is TGTGCCAGCAACCCTAGCGGAACTAGCACAGATACGCAGTATTTT.

There are a few counts of this clone. The chain joins TRBV7-2 to TRBJ1-2; 8 nucleotides line up with TRBD1. The length of the CDR3 is 13 residues. With V trimmed by 5 bases and J by 9 bases, 8 bases remained unmatched. Germline values: CDR1 SGHTA, CDR2 FQGNSA. The CDR3 DNA reads TGTGCCAGCAGCCGTGGACAGGGTCGGCGCTACACCTTC. Its protein product is CASSRGQGRRYTF.

There are a few counts of this clone. The V and J genes are TRBV6-5 and TRBJ1-4, with TRBD1 matching over 7 bases. Germline V gives CDR1 MNHEY, CDR2 SVGAGI. The CDR3 has 13 amino acids. Losses at the gene ends were 5 bases for V and 8 bases for J; bases not matched to a gene: 5. The CDR3 DNA sequence: TGTGCCAGCAGTAGCCGGACAGGCGAAAAACTGTTTTTT. It is translated as CASSSRTGEKLFF.

The chain carries TRBV5-6 and TRBJ2-1; D perhaps matches TRBD2 (7 bases). This CDR3 has 16 residues. V lost 1 base, J lost 11 bases, and 22 bases lay in between. Germline V gives CDR1 SGHDT, CDR2 YYEEEE. The CDR3 DNA is TGTGCCAGCAGCTTGTCGCGGGGGCAAAATGGTATGAAGCAGTTCTTC. Translated: CASSLSRGQNGMKQFF. The whole variable domain, remainder taken from reference TRBV5-6 and TRBJ2-1, is DAGVTQSPTHLIKTRGQQVTLRCSPKSGHDTVSWYQQALGQGPQFIFQYYEEEERQRGNFPDRFSGHQFPNYSSELNVNALLLGDSALYLCASSLSRGQNGMKQFFGPGTRLTVL.

J is TRBJ2-7 and V is TRBV6-5; maybe TRBD1 (6 bases). CDR3 length: 15 residues. The germline V and J ends were trimmed by 5 bases and 3 bases, with 17 bases remaining between them. Germline CDR1 is MNHEY and CDR2 is SVGAGI. The CDR3 protein is CASSTTGSPYYEQYF. The CDR3 coding sequence is TGTGCCAGCAGTACTACAGGGTCCCCTTACTACGAGCAGTACTTC.

This clone was seen a few times. The genes are TRBV27 and TRBJ2-2, with D perhaps TRBD1 (5 bases). V lost 6 bases, J lost 5 bases, and 13 bases lay in between. CDR3 length equals 14 residues. Germline V gene data show CDR1 as MNHEY and CDR2 as SMNVEV (reference sequence). The chain's CDR3 is CASSPRQKTGELFF. The CDR3 DNA follows: TGTGCCAGCAGCCCCAGACAGAAAACCGGGGAGCTGTTTTTT.

The chain joins TRBV18 to TRBJ2-3; the D gene is possibly TRBD1 (6 bases). Per the germline V gene, CDR1 is KGHSH and CDR2 is LQKENI. The CDR3 has 14 amino acids. The V gene lost 2 bases and the J gene lost 4 bases, with 10 bases spanning the gap. CDR3 nucleotides: TGTGCCAGCTCACCATTGGACAGCGCAGATACGCAGTATTTT. As protein: CASSPLDSADTQYF.

The rearrangement joins TRBV9 to TRBJ1-6; D not certain. Deletions cut 4 bases from V and 7 bases from J, with 12 bases between. Germline values: CDR1 SGDLS, CDR2 YYNGEE. The CDR3 has 14 amino acids. CDR3 protein: CASSLGGANSPLHF. CDR3 bases: TGTGCCAGCAGCCTAGGAGGTGCAAATTCACCCCTCCACTTT. The complete variable domain, with remaining parts taken from reference TRBV9 and TRBJ1-6, reads DSGVTQTPKHLITATGQRVTLRCSPRSGDLSVYWYQQSLDQGLQFLIQYYNGEERAKGNILERFSAQQFPDLHSELNLSSLELGDSALYFCASSLGGANSPLHFGNGTRLTVT.

The chain joins TRBV10-3 to TRBJ2-7; 7 bases align to TRBD1. Germline V gene lookup returns CDR1 ENHRY and CDR2 SYGVKD. The junction had 8 bases not matched to a gene; V was cut back by 3 bases and J by 0 bases. The CDR3 is made up of 16 amino acids. CDR3 in amino acids: CAISDPGQRSSYEQYF. The CDR3, as DNA: TGTGCCATCAGTGATCCGGGACAGCGAAGCTCCTACGAGCAGTACTTC.